These 2 T cell receptor beta chains were sequenced from one sample in a study of T cell responses to AZD1222 COVID-19 vaccine. TCRdb's copy holds only in-frame clones and misses some; the assay was immunoSEQ multiplex PCR. In the table there are 140,000 to 150,000 clones, 80% to 90% of which are singletons. Sequences were derived from peripheral blood, sampled on day 0 of AZD1222 vaccination. The source of these receptors is an adult in good health.

The chain is built from TRBV27 and TRBJ1-2, with D perhaps TRBD1 (5 bases). Between the trimmed V and J ends, which lost 6 bases and 7 bases, there was a span of 15 bases. The germline CDR1 and CDR2 sequences are MNHEY and SMNVEV (reference sequence). The CDR3 length is 13 residues. CDR3 DNA: TGTGCCAGCAGCCCCCAGGCACAGGCTGGCTACACCTTC. The encoded protein is CASSPQAQAGYTF.

This clone was detected only once. The chain carries TRBV19 and TRBJ1-1, with a tentative D call TRBD1 (5 bases). The CDR3 is 12 residues long. CDR1 LNHDA and CDR2 SQIVND come from the germline V gene (reference sequence). Trimming left V 5 bases short and J 6 bases short, with 10 bases between. The CDR3 DNA reads TGTGCCAGTAGTCTCGGGACCCCTGAAGCTTTCTTT. Amino acid sequence: CASSLGTPEAFF.